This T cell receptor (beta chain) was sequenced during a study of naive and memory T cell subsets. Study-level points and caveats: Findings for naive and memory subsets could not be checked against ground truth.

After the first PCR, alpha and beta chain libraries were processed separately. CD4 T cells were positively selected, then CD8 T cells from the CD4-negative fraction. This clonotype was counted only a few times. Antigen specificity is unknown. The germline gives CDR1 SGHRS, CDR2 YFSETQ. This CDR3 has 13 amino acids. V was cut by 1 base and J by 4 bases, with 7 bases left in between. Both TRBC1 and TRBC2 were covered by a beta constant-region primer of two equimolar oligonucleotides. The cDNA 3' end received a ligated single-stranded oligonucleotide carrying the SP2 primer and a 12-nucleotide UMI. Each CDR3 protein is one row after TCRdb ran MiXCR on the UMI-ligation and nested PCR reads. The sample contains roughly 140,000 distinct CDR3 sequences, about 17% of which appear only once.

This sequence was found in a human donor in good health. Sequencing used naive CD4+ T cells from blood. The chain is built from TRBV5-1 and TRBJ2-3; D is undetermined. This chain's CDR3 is CASSLRSADTQYF. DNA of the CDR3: TGCGCCAGCAGCTTGAGGAGCGCAGATACGCAGTATTTT.